This is a list of T cell receptor beta chains from one sample in a study of blood T cell repertoires in COVID-19. Profiled with immunoSEQ multiplex PCR; TCRdb holds only in-frame clones, not every one. In the table there are around 300,000 clones, roughly 90% of which are singletons. The sample consisted of peripheral blood. All receptors come from a woman in her seventies with COVID-19, enrolled during active disease. Each CDR3 is given with its conserved first and last residue. The D gene is left open where the match is weak. Where a row states a size, it is once, few, many or the class of an expanded clone; other rows omit it.

v_gene	j_gene	abundance	d_gene	CDR3aa	CDR3nt
TRBV19	TRBJ2-5	.	.	CASSIRGSQETQYF	TGTGCCAGTAGTATTCGAGGCAGTCAAGAGACCCAGTACTTC
TRBV12-1	TRBJ2-2	few	.	CASSFFRQWASTGELFF	TGTGCCAGCAGCTTTTTCCGGCAGTGGGCCAGCACCGGGGAGCTGTTTTTT
TRBV2	TRBJ1-1	.	.	CASRSRWNTEAFF	TGTGCCAGCAGGTCGAGGTGGAACACTGAAGCTTTCTTT
TRBV5-4	TRBJ2-3	.	.	CASSYRGADTQYF	TGTGCCAGCAGCTACCGAGGAGCAGATACGCAGTATTTT
TRBV28	TRBJ2-7	.	TRBD2	CASSGTSLPSYEQYF	TGTGCCAGCAGTGGGACTAGCCTACCCTCCTACGAGCAGTACTTC
TRBV7-8	TRBJ1-1	.	TRBD1	CASSSDRSNTEAFF	TGTGCCAGCAGCTCGGACAGGTCGAACACTGAAGCTTTCTTT
TRBV24-1	TRBJ2-2	.	TRBD1	CATSDPGQGTGELFF	TGTGCCACCAGTGATCCGGGACAGGGTACCGGGGAGCTGTTTTTT
TRBV21-1	TRBJ1-5	.	.	CASSEGVADNSNQPQHF	TGTGCCAGCAGTGAAGGGGTAGCAGATAATAGCAATCAGCCCCAGCATTTT
TRBV2	TRBJ2-1	.	TRBD1	CASSAEDRDNEQFF	TGTGCCAGCAGTGCCGAGGACAGGGACAATGAGCAGTTCTTC
TRBV27	TRBJ2-7	.	.	CASRSQIADYEQYF	TGTGCCAGCCGAAGCCAGATAGCGGATTACGAGCAGTACTTC
TRBV28	TRBJ1-6	many	TRBD1	CASSFDRGHSPLHF	TGTGCCAGCAGTTTTGACAGGGGGCATTCACCCCTCCACTTT
TRBV6-5	TRBJ1-3	.	.	CASHESGGAGNTIYF	TGTGCCAGTCATGAAAGTGGAGGGGCGGGAAACACCATATATTTT
TRBV7-9	TRBJ1-4	.	.	CASSVRQAATNEKLFF	TGTGCCAGCAGCGTGCGACAGGCGGCAACTAATGAAAAACTGTTTTTT
TRBV28	TRBJ2-7	.	.	CASSNAGLYEQYF	TGTGCCAGCAGTAATGCCGGACTCTACGAGCAGTACTTC
TRBV2	TRBJ2-7	.	TRBD2	CASSRLAAYEQYF	TGTGCCAGCAGTCGACTAGCGGCCTACGAGCAGTACTTC
TRBV30	TRBJ1-1	once	.	CAWRGRRGRTEAFF	TGTGCCTGGAGGGGCAGAAGGGGTCGGACTGAAGCTTTCTTT
TRBV13	TRBJ2-2	.	.	CASSRPNTGELFF	TGTGCCAGCAGCCGTCCGAACACCGGGGAGCTGTTTTTT
TRBV28	TRBJ1-2	once	.	CASSLGYSGTF	TGTGCCAGCAGTTTAGGGTACAGCGGTACCTTC